This T cell receptor (beta chain) was identified during a study of blood T cell repertoires in COVID-19. As for the study in general: PBMCs, B-cell-depleted T cells, or T cells provided the cDNA or gDNA that made up the material.

Some clones are missing from TCRdb's copy, which holds only in-frame ones; the method was immunoSEQ multiplex PCR. The table shows roughly 120,000 clones, with around 83% occurring only once. This clone showed up just once. This CDR3 region has 15 residues. Trimming took 6 bases from V and 5 from J, leaving 21 bases between them. The V gene's germline CDR1 is SGHTS and CDR2 YDEGEE. The specimen was peripheral blood. The gene calls are TRBV5-8 and TRBJ2-7; weak D call: TRBD1 (6 bases). The sequence came from an older man with acute or convalescent COVID-19. Here the CDR3 DNA reads TGTGCCAGCACCCCAAGAACAGGGTTAAAGAACGAGCAGTACTTC. Protein sequence: CASTPRTGLKNEQYF. Based on the CDR3 plus reference TRBV5-8 and TRBJ2-7, the full variable domain is EAGVTQSPTHLIKTRGQQATLRCSPISGHTSVYWYQQALGLGLQFLLWYDEGEERNRGNFPPRFSGRQFPNYSSELNVNALELEDSALYLCASTPRTGLKNEQYFGPGTRLTVT.